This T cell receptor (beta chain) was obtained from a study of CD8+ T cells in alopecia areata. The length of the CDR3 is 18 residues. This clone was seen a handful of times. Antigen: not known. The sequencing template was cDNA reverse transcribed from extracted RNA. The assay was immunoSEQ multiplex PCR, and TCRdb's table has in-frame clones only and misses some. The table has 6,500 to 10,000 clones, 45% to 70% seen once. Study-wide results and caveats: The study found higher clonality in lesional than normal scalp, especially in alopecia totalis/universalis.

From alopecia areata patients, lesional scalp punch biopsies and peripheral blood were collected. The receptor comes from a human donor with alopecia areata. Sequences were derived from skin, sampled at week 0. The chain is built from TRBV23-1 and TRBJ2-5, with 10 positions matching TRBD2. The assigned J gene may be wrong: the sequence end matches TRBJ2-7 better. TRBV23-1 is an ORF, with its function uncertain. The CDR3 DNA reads TGCGCCAGCCGTCCGCAACAAAGCCCGGGACTAGCGATCTACGAGCAGTACTTC. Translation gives CASRPQQSPGLAIYEQYF.